Given below is one T cell receptor beta chain in context. The data were obtained in a study of control samples from healthy donors and cancer patients. The CDR3 sequence is 13 residues long. J was trimmed by 12 bases and V by 3 bases; bases with no gene match: 7. The V gene's germline CDR1 is MDHEN and CDR2 SYDVKM. Assay: immunoSEQ multiplex PCR; the TCRdb copy retains only in-frame clones and omits some. Of roughly 120,000 clones in the sample, more than 70% were seen once. Sequenced input: blood. V usage is TRBV28 and J usage is TRBJ2-4; 8 bases fit TRBD1. The receptor comes from a man aged 45-65 years in good health. In DNA form, the CDR3 reads TGTGCCAGCAGTTTGGGGACAGGTTGGGGTCAGTACTTC. This codes for CASSLGTGWGQYF.